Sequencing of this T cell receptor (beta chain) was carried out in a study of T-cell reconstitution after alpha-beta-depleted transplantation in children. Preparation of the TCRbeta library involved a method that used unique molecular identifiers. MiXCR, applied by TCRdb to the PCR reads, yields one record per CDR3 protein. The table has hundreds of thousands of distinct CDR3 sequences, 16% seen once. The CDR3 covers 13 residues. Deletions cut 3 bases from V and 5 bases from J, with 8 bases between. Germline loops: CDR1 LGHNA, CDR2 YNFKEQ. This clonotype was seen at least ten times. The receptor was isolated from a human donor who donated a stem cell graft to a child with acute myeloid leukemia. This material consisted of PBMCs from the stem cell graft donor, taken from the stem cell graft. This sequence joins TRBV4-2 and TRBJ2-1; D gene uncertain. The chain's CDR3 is CASSQDLNNEQFF. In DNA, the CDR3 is TGTGCCAGCAGCCAGGATTTAAACAATGAGCAGTTCTTC.